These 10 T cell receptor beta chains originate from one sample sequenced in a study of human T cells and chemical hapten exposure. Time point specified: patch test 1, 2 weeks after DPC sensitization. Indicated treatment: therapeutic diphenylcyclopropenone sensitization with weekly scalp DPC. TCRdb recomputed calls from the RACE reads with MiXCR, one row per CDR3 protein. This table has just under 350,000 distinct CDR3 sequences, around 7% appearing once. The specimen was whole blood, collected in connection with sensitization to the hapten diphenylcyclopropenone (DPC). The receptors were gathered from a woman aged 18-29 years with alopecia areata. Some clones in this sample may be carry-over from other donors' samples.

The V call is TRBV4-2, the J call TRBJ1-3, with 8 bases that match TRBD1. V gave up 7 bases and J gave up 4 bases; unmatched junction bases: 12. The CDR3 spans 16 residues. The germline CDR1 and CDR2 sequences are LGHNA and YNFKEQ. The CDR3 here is CASTKSAGGRGNTIYF. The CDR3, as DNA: TGTGCCAGCACTAAGTCGGCAGGGGGCCGGGGAAACACCATATATTTT.

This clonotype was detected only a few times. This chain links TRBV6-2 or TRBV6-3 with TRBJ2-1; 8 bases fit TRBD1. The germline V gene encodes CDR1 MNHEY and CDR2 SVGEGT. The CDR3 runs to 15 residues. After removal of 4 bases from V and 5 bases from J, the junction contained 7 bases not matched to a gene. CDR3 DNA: TGTGCCAGCAGTTCCGGAGGACAGGGACACAATGAGCAGTTCTTC. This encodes CASSSGGQGHNEQFF.

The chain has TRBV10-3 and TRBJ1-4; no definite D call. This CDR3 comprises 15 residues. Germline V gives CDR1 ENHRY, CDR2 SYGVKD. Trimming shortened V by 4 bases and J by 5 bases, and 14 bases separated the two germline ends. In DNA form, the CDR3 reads TGTGCCATCAGTGCGGTTCGGAATACGAATGAAAAACTGTTTTTT. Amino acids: CAISAVRNTNEKLFF.

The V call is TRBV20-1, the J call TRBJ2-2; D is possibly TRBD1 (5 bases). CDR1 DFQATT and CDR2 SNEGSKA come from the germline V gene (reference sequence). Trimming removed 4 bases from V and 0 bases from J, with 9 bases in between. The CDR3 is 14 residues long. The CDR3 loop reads CSAMKGANTGELFF. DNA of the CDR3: TGCAGTGCTATGAAAGGGGCGAACACCGGGGAGCTGTTTTTT.

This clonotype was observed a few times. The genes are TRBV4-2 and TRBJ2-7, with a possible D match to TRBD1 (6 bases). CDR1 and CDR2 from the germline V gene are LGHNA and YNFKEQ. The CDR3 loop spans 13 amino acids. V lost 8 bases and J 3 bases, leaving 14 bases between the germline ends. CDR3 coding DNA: TGTGCCAGCGGGCCCACAGGGCGCTACGAGCAGTACTTC. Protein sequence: CASGPTGRYEQYF.

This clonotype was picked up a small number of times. CDR3 residues: CRVARTANEQYF. In DNA, the CDR3 is TGCAGGGTAGCGAGGACAGCTAACGAGCAGTACTTC. V gene TRBV20-1 combines with J gene TRBJ2-7, with a tentative D call TRBD1 (6 bases). Germline-derived CDR1 and CDR2 are DFQATT and SNEGSKA (reference sequence). The CDR3 loop spans 12 amino acids.

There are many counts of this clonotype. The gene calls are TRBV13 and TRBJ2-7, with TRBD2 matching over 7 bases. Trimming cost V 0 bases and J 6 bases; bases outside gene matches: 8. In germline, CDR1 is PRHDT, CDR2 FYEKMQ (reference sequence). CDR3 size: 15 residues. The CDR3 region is CASSLGVGGTSEQYF. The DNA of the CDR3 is TGTGCCAGCAGCTTAGGTGTCGGGGGGACGTCCGAGCAGTACTTC.

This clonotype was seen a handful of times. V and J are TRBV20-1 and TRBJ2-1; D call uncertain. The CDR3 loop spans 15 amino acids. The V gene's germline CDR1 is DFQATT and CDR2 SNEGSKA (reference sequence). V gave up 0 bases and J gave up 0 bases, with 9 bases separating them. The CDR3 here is CSARDPGRSYNEQFF. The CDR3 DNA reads TGCAGTGCTAGAGACCCTGGCCGCTCCTACAATGAGCAGTTCTTC.

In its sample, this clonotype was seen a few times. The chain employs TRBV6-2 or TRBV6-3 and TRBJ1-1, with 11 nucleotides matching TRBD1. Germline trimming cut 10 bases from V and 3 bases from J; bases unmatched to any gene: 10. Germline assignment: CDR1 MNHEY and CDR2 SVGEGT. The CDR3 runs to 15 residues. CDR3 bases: TGTGCCACTAGGACAGGGGGCGCCGAGGACACTGAAGCTTTCTTT. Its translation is CATRTGGAEDTEAFF.

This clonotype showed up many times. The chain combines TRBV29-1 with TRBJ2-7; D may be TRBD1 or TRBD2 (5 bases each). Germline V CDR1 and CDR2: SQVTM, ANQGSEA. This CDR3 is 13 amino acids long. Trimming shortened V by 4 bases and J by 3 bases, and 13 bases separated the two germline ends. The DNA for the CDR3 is TGCAGCGTTGCCCCGACGAGGGGCTACGAGCAGTACTTC. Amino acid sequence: CSVAPTRGYEQYF.